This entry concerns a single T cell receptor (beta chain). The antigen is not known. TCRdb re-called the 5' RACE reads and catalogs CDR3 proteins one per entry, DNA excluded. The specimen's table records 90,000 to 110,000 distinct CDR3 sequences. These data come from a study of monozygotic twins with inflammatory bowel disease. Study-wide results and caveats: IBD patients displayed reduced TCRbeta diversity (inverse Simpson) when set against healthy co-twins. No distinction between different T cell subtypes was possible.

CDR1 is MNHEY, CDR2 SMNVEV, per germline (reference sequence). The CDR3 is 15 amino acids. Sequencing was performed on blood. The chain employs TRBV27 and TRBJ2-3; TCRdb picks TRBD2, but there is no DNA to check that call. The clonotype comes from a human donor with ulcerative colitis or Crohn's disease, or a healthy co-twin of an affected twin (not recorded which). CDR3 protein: CASSLGGGQSDTQYF.